This TCR beta chain was found in a study of blood T cell repertoires in COVID-19. Looking at the study overall: The United States, Italy and Spain supplied acute and convalescent COVID-19 samples. Nucleic acid was either cDNA or gDNA, and it came from T cells, B-cell-depleted T cells, or PBMCs.

Original processing methods: Cell counts per sample came from amplifying reference gene primers. Repertoires were generated with immunoSEQ multiplex PCR, while TCRdb's copy carries only in-frame clones and drops some. From that table come the V and J calls and clone size; the DNA was used to work out D and trimming. Here the sample spans approximately 140,000 clones, more than 60% being singletons. The CDR3 runs to 13 residues. Between the trimmed V and J ends, which lost 5 bases and 4 bases, there was a span of 11 bases. CDR1 and CDR2 from the germline V gene are SGHTA and FQGTGA. The gene calls are TRBV7-3 and TRBJ2-5; D unresolved. Sequencing input: peripheral blood. This TCR was sampled from a man aged 80 or over with acute or convalescent COVID-19. The CDR3 bases are TGTGCCAGCAGCCCACGTTCCGGAGAGACCCAGTACTTC. It encodes CASSPRSGETQYF.